The 9 T cell receptor beta chains below all came from one sample that was sequenced in a study of cytomegalovirus exposure and HLA in healthy donors. Clones were read by immunoSEQ multiplex PCR, and TCRdb kept only the in-frame ones, dropping some. Among about 57,000 clones listed, 70% to 90% were seen once. Material: PBMCs. These receptors were taken from a woman aged 18-29 years in good health and CMV-seronegative.

Only one count was recorded for this clone. The rearrangement links TRBV5-1 to TRBJ2-2, with TRBD1 identical over 7 bases. The CDR3 has 16 residues. Germline V gene lookup returns CDR1 SGHRS and CDR2 YFSETQ. Trimming cost V 3 bases and J 0 bases; bases outside gene matches: 5. The DNA for the CDR3 is TGCGCCAGCAGCTCTTCCGGGACAGCGAACACCGGGGAGCTGTTTTTT. It is translated as CASSSSGTANTGELFF.

J is TRBJ1-1 and V is TRBV5-1, with TRBD1 identical over 8 bases. V shed 4 bases, J shed 5 bases, and the junction held 10 bases outside the gene matches. Germline V gives CDR1 SGHRS, CDR2 YFSETQ. This CDR3 has 15 amino acids. The CDR3 is CASSRTTGERTEAFF. The CDR3 nucleotides read TGCGCCAGCAGCCGAACGACAGGGGAGAGGACTGAAGCTTTCTTT.

V gene TRBV29-1 combines with J gene TRBJ2-1, with a weak D call TRBD2 (5 bases). Germline V gene lookup returns CDR1 SQVTM and CDR2 ANQGSEA. The CDR3 runs to 12 residues. V dropped 7 bases and J dropped 8 bases, with 15 bases sitting between them. CDR3 sequence: CSASVEAYEQFF. The CDR3 coding sequence is TGCAGCGCCTCGGTGGAGGCCTATGAGCAGTTCTTC.

The chain recombines TRBV28 with TRBJ1-2, with D unresolved. Germline assignment: CDR1 MDHEN and CDR2 SYDVKM. This CDR3 is built from 13 residues. With 5 bases removed from V and 1 base from J, the gap between germline ends came to 8 bases. CDR3 sequence: CASSPRFNYGYTF. As DNA, the CDR3 is TGTGCCAGCAGTCCACGGTTTAACTATGGCTACACCTTC.

This chain links TRBV27 with TRBJ2-7; D is possibly TRBD2 (6 bases). Germline V gives CDR1 MNHEY, CDR2 SMNVEV (reference sequence). V dropped 6 bases and J dropped 2 bases, with 17 bases sitting between them. The CDR3 runs 15 residues. Here the CDR3 reads CASRRDAGPTYEQYF. The CDR3 DNA is TGTGCCAGCAGACGGGATGCGGGACCAACCTACGAGCAGTACTTC.

V is TRBV10-1 and J is TRBJ2-1; 7 bases line up with TRBD2. Germline CDR1 is WNHNN and CDR2 is SYGVQD (reference sequence). The V gene end was trimmed by 2 bases and the J gene end by 5 bases; junction bases not matched to a gene: 18. CDR3 length: 19 residues. The chain's CDR3 is CASSEGLFGSREPHNEQFF. The CDR3 region has the DNA TGCGCCAGCAGTGAGGGTTTGTTTGGTTCGCGGGAGCCCCACAATGAGCAGTTCTTC.

The V call is TRBV27, the J call TRBJ2-1; 12 bases are shared with TRBD2. The CDR3 loop spans 15 amino acids. Germline V gene data show CDR1 as MNHEY and CDR2 as SMNVEV (reference sequence). With V trimmed by 6 bases and J by 4 bases, 4 bases remained unmatched. This chain's CDR3 is CASSPGTSGYNEQFF. Here the CDR3 DNA reads TGTGCCAGCAGCCCCGGGACTAGCGGGTACAATGAGCAGTTCTTC.

The genes are TRBV18 and TRBJ2-5; 7 bases are a match to TRBD1. V was clipped by 2 bases and J by 2 bases; unmatched bases: 11. The CDR3 runs to 17 residues. Germline CDR1 KGHSH, CDR2 LQKENI. CDR3 sequence reads: CASSPGLTGPSQETQYF. CDR3 nucleotides: TGTGCCAGCTCACCAGGACTGACAGGGCCCAGTCAAGAGACCCAGTACTTC.

This chain connects TRBV7-6 to TRBJ1-2, with D perhaps TRBD1 (5 bases). This CDR3 contains 19 residues. With 5 bases removed from V and 4 bases from J, the gap between germline ends came to 29 bases. Germline CDR1 reads SGHVS; CDR2 reads FNYEAQ. CDR3 sequence (DNA): TGTGCCAGCAGCCCCATTTCCCGGACGGAGGGGTCATTCGGCTATGGCTACACCTTC. This codes for CASSPISRTEGSFGYGYTF.